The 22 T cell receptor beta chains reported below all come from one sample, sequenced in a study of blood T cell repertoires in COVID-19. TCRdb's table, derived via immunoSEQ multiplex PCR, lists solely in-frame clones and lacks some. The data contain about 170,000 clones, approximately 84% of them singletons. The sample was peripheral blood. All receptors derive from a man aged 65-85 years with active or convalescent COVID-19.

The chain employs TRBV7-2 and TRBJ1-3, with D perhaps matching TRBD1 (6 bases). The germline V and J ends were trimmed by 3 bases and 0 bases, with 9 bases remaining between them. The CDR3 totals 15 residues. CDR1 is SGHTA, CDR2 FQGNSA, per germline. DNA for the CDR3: TGTGCCAGCAGCTTCGGGGGGGCCTCTGGAAACACCATATATTTT. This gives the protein CASSFGGASGNTIYF.

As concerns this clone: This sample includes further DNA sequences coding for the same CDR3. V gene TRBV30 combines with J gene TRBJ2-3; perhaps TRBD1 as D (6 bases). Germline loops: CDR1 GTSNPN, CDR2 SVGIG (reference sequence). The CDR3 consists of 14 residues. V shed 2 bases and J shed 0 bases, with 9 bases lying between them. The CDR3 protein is CAWSPGQSTDTQYF. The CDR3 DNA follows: TGTGCCTGGAGTCCAGGACAGAGCACAGATACGCAGTATTTT.

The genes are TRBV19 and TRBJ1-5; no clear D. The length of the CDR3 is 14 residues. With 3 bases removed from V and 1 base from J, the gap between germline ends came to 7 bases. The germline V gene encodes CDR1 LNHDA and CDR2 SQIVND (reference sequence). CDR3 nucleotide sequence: TGTGCCAGTAGTATGGCAGGAAGCAATCAGCCCCAGCATTTT. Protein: CASSMAGSNQPQHF.

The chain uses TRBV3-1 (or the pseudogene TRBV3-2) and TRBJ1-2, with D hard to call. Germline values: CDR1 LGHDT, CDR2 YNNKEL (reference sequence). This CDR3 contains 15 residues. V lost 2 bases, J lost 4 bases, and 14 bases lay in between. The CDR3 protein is CASSQWPLDLYGYTF. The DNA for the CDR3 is TGTGCCAGCAGCCAATGGCCCCTAGACCTCTATGGCTACACCTTC.

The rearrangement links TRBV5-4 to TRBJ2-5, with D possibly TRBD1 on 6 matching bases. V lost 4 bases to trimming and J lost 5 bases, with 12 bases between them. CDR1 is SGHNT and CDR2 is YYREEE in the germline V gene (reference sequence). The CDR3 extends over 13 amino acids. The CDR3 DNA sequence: TGTGCCAGCAGCGCTGGACAGCTTGAGACCCAGTACTTC. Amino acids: CASSAGQLETQYF.

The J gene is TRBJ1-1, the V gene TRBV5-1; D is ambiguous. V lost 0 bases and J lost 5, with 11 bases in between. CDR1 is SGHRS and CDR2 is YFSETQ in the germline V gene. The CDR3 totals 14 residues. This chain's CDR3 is CASSLEGGRTEAFF. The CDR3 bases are TGCGCCAGCAGCTTGGAAGGAGGGAGGACTGAAGCTTTCTTT.

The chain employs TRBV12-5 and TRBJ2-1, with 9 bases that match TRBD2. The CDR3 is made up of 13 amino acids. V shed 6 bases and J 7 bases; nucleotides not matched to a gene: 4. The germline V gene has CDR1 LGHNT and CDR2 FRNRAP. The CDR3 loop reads CASGRGGANEQFF. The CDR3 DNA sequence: TGTGCTAGTGGCCGCGGGGGGGCAAATGAGCAGTTCTTC.

In DNA, the CDR3 is TGTGCCAGCCAAAAGGGACTAGCGGGACCCGGCGAGCAGTACTTC. It translates to CASQKGLAGPGEQYF. The V and J genes are TRBV7-2 and TRBJ2-7; 13 bases map to TRBD2. Germline CDR1 is SGHTA and CDR2 is FQGNSA. Unmatched junction bases numbered 10, after V lost 8 bases and J lost 6 bases. The CDR3 extends over 15 amino acids.

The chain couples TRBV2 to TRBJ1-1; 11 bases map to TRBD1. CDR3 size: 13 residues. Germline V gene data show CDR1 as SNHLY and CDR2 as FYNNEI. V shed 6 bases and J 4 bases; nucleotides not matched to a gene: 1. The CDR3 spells CASRGQGGTEAFF. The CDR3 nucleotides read TGTGCCAGCAGGGGACAGGGGGGCACTGAAGCTTTCTTT.

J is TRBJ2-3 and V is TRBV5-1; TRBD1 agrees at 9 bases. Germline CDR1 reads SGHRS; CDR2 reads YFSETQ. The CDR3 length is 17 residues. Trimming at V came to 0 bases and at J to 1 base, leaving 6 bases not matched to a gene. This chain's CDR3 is CASSLDTRQGGTDTQYF. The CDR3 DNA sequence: TGCGCCAGCAGCTTGGATACTCGACAGGGGGGCACAGATACGCAGTATTTT.

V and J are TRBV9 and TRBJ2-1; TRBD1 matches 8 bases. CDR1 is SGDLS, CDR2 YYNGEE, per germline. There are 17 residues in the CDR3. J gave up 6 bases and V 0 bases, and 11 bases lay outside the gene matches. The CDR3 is CASSVALGQGTSNEQFF. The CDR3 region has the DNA TGTGCCAGCAGCGTAGCCTTAGGACAGGGTACCAGCAATGAGCAGTTCTTC. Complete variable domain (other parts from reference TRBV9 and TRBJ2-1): DSGVTQTPKHLITATGQRVTLRCSPRSGDLSVYWYQQSLDQGLQFLIQYYNGEERAKGNILERFSAQQFPDLHSELNLSSLELGDSALYFCASSVALGQGTSNEQFFGPGTRLTVL.

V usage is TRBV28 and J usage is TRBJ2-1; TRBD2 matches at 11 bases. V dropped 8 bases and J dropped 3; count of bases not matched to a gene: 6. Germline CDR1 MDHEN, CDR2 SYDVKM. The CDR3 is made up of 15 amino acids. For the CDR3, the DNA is TGTGCCAGCCACGTAGCGGGAGGGAACTACAATGAGCAGTTCTTC. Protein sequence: CASHVAGGNYNEQFF. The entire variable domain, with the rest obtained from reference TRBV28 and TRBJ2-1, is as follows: DVKVTQSSRYLVKRTGEKVFLECVQDMDHENMFWYRQDPGLGLRLIYFSYDVKMKEKGDIPEGYSVSREKKERFSLILESASTNQTSMYLCASHVAGGNYNEQFFGPGTRLTVL.

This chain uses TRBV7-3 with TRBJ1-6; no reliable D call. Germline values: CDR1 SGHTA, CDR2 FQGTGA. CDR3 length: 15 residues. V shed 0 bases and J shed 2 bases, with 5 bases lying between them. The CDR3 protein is CASSLTLAYNSPLHF. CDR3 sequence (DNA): TGTGCCAGCAGCTTAACTCTCGCCTATAATTCACCCCTCCACTTT.

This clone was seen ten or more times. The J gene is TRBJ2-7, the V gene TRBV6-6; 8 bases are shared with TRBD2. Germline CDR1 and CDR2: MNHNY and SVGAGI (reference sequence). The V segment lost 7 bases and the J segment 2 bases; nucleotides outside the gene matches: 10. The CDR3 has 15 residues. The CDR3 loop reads CASNKGISGTYEQYF. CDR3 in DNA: TGTGCCAGCAATAAAGGTATTAGCGGGACCTACGAGCAGTACTTC.

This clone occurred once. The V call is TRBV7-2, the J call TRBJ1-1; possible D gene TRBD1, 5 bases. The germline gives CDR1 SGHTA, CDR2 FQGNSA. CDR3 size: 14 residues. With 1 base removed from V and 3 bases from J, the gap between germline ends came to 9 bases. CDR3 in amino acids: CASSLVGGDTEAFF. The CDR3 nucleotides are TGTGCCAGCAGCTTAGTGGGGGGGGACACTGAAGCTTTCTTT.

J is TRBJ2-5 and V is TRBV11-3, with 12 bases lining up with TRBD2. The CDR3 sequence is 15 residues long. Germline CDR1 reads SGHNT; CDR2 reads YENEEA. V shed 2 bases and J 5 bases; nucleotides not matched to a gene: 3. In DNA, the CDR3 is TGTGCCAGCAGCTTACGCGGACTAGCGGGGGAGACCCAGTACTTC. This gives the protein CASSLRGLAGETQYF. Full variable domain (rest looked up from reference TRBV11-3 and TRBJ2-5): EAGVVQSPRYKIIEKKQPVAFWCNPISGHNTLYWYLQNLGQGPELLIRYENEEAVDDSQLPKDRFSAERLKGVDSTLKIQPAELGDSAVYLCASSLRGLAGETQYFGPGTRLLVL.

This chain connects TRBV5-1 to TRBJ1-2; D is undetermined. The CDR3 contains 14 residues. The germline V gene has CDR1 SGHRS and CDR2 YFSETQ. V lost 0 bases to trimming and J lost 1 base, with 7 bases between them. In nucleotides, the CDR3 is TGCGCCAGCAGCTTGGGCGACAATAACTATGGCTACACCTTC. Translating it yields CASSLGDNNYGYTF.

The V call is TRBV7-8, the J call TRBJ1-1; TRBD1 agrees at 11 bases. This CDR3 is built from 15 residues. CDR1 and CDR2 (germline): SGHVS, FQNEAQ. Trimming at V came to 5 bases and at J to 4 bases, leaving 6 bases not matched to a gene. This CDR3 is CASSPSGTGGTEAFF. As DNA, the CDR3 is TGTGCCAGCAGCCCTTCCGGGACAGGGGGCACTGAAGCTTTCTTT.

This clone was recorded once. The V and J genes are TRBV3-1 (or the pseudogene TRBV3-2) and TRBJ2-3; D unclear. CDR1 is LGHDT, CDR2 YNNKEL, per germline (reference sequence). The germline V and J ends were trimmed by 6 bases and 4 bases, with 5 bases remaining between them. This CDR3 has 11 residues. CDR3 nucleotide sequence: TGTGCCAGCAGGTTAGCAGATACGCAGTATTTT. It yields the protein CASRLADTQYF.

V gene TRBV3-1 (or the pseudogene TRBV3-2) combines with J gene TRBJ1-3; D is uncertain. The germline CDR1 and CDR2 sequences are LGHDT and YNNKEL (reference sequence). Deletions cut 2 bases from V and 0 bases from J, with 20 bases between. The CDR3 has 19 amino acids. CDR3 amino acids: CASSQPAPPTDYSGNTIYF. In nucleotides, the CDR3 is TGTGCCAGCAGCCAACCCGCCCCCCCCACAGATTACTCTGGAAACACCATATATTTT.

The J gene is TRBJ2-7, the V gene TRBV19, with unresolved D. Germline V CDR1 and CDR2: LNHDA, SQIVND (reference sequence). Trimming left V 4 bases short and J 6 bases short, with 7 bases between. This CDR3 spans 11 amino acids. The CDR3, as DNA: TGTGCCAGTAGTACCCACTCCGAGCAGTACTTC. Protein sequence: CASSTHSEQYF.

The CDR3 DNA follows: TGTGCCACCAGTGATCCTACGGTCAGCGGGGGTTACAATGAGCAGTTCTTC. Its protein product is CATSDPTVSGGYNEQFF. This chain connects TRBV24-1 to TRBJ2-1; 8 nucleotides match TRBD2. Per germline, CDR1 KGHDR and CDR2 SFDVKD. The CDR3 has 17 residues. V trimming: 3 bases; J trimming: 4 bases; junction bases outside the gene matches: 10.